The present TCR beta chain was sequenced within a study of T cell repertoires in cytomegalovirus infection. Study outcomes and limitations: Cumulative public TCR beta family frequency identified CMV carriers with the relevant HLA. The ex vivo response was dominated by HLA-C-restricted CMV-specific TCR beta clonotypes.

TCRdb used MiXCR to reprocess the reads, holding one entry per CDR3 protein. The sample contains about 920,000 distinct CDR3 sequences, approximately 31% of which appear only once. The V end was cut by 5 bases, the J end by 0 bases, with 13 bases between. The germline CDR1 and CDR2 sequences are SGHAT and FQDESV (reference sequence). The CDR3 is 15 residues long. Regarding this clonotype: As yet, its antigen is unknown.

The gene calls are TRBV11-1 and TRBJ1-1; D gene unclear. This clonotype was sampled from a human donor in good health (CMV status not recorded). Some clones in this sample may be carry-over from other donors' samples. Material: cultured CD8+ T cells from PBMCs, obtained from culture after CMV antigen stimulation. The CDR3 DNA sequence: TGTGCCAGCAGCCTTAGTACAGCAATGAACACTGAAGCTTTCTTT. Protein: CASSLSTAMNTEAFF.